This T cell receptor beta chain was observed in a study of control samples from healthy donors and cancer patients. The V end was cut by 10 bases, the J end by 5 bases, with 19 bases between. The CDR3 runs 14 residues. Germline values: CDR1 SEHNR, CDR2 FQNEAQ (reference sequence). TCRdb's copy holds only in-frame clones and misses some; the assay was immunoSEQ multiplex PCR. Of around 71,000 clones listed, just over 90% are singletons. The sequenced sample was PBMCs. This sequence joins TRBV7-9 and TRBJ2-3; a weak D match, TRBD2 (5 bases). The receptor was isolated from a woman aged 45 to 65 with colorectal cancer. The CDR3 DNA reads as TGTGCCACCCAAGGACTCGAGGGTGGAGATACGCAGTATTTT. Translating gives CATQGLEGGDTQYF.